The 30 T cell receptor beta chains presented below share a single source sample, sequenced in a study of T cell repertoires in cytomegalovirus infection. Their target antigens are unknown. MiXCR, applied by TCRdb to the reads, yields one record per CDR3 protein. This table has tens of thousands of distinct CDR3 sequences, about a fifth appearing once. Specimen: CD8+ T cells from cultured PBMCs, collected from culture after CMV antigen stimulation. These receptors came from a human donor in good health (CMV status not recorded). Some clones in this sample may be carry-over from other donors' samples.

The chain employs TRBV7-2 and TRBJ1-1, with D unclear. Germline loops: CDR1 SGHTA, CDR2 FQGNSA. The CDR3 covers 12 residues. Deletions cut 2 bases from V and 1 base from J, with 2 bases between. CDR3 sequence: CASSLQNTEAFF. CDR3 coding DNA: TGTGCCAGCAGCTTACAGAACACTGAAGCTTTCTTT.

The chain uses TRBV6-2 or TRBV6-3 and TRBJ1-1, with a tentative D call TRBD1 (5 bases). The CDR3 extends over 13 amino acids. The germline gives CDR1 MNHEY, CDR2 SVGEGT. V was clipped by 5 bases and J by 5 bases, with 12 bases between them. For the CDR3, the DNA is TGTGCCAGCAGTCGAGGTGACAGAACTGAAGCTTTCTTT. Its translation: CASSRGDRTEAFF.

The V and J genes are TRBV5-6 and TRBJ2-1; a weak D match, TRBD2 (5 bases). The V end lost 1 base, the J end lost 3 bases, and 8 bases lay between the germline ends. Germline V gives CDR1 SGHDT, CDR2 YYEEEE. The CDR3 contains 14 residues. CDR3 amino acids: CASSLWRIYNEQFF. The DNA of the CDR3 is TGTGCCAGCAGCTTGTGGAGGATCTACAATGAGCAGTTCTTC.

In regard to this clonotype: A junction end diverges from the germline sequence, so it may reflect a read error. The chain employs TRBV27 and TRBJ1-1; 12 bases are shared with TRBD1. Looked up from germline, CDR1 is MNHEY and CDR2 is SMNVEV (reference sequence). There are 17 residues in the CDR3. The CDR3 reads CASRFSGTGGRRTEAFF. CDR3 sequence (DNA): TGTGCCAGCCGTTTCTCCGGGACAGGGGGCCGGCGCACTGAAGCTTTCTTT.

Only a few counts were recorded for this clonotype. The gene calls are TRBV2 and TRBJ1-1; D unresolved. The CDR3 spans 14 residues. Germline V gives CDR1 SNHLY, CDR2 FYNNEI. V lost 6 bases and J 3 bases, leaving 14 bases between the germline ends. The DNA of the CDR3 is TGTGCCAGCAGCGAGGATAGGGAGTACACTGAAGCTTTCTTT. Amino acid sequence: CASSEDREYTEAFF.

The chain uses TRBV10-2 and TRBJ1-1; maybe TRBD1 (5 bases). Germline lookup yields CDR1 WSHSY and CDR2 SAAADI. V shed 6 bases and J shed 0 bases, with 8 bases lying between them. This CDR3 is built from 13 residues. The CDR3 nucleotides read TGCGCCAGCAGGGGAGGGGTGAACACTGAAGCTTTCTTT. Translated, it gives CASRGGVNTEAFF.

The chain employs TRBV4-1 and TRBJ2-1, with D hard to call. The CDR3 has 13 residues. V was shortened by 0 bases and J by 10 bases, with 10 bases between the two germline ends. Germline CDR1 and CDR2: MGHRA and YSYEKL. CDR3 coding DNA: TGCGCCAGCAGCCAAGATGCGGCCCGGGAGCAGTTCTTC. Amino acid sequence: CASSQDAAREQFF.

This clonotype was counted only a few times. This chain joins TRBV7-7 and TRBJ2-1; 8 bases align to TRBD1. In germline, CDR1 is SSHAT, CDR2 FNYEAQ (reference sequence). V was pared by 5 bases and J by 4 bases, with 10 bases of the junction left unmatched. This CDR3 comprises 16 residues. The CDR3 sequence: CASSAAPGGAYNEQFF. CDR3 DNA sequence: TGTGCCAGCAGCGCCGCTCCAGGGGGCGCGTACAATGAGCAGTTCTTC.

The V gene is TRBV28, the J gene TRBJ2-1, with a tentative D call TRBD2 (5 bases). Germline-derived CDR1 and CDR2 are MDHEN and SYDVKM. Between the trimmed V and J ends, which lost 7 bases and 9 bases, there was a span of 19 bases. This CDR3 is 14 amino acids long. The CDR3 DNA reads as TGTGCCAGCACACCCAGTCGAGCGGCTGCTGAGCAGTTCTTC. It specifies CASTPSRAAAEQFF.

The chain combines TRBV28 with TRBJ2-2; D is undetermined. The CDR3 totals 14 residues. Germline V CDR1 and CDR2: MDHEN, SYDVKM. The V and J ends lost 3 bases and 6 bases respectively, with 11 bases between them. The CDR3 DNA reads as TGTGCCAGCAGTTTCTTGGGCTCTCCCGGGGAGCTGTTTTTT. Its translation: CASSFLGSPGELFF.

This clonotype was recorded many times. The chain carries TRBV27 and TRBJ2-7; D possibly corresponds to TRBD1 (6 bases). The CDR3 runs 17 residues. The germline V gene encodes CDR1 MNHEY and CDR2 SMNVEV (reference sequence). V lost 0 bases to trimming and J lost 4 bases, with 19 bases between them. The CDR3 coding sequence is TGTGCCAGCAGTTTATCCAGGGGCAGGGCAAGGCATTACGAGCAGTACTTC. Encoded protein: CASSLSRGRARHYEQYF.

This clonotype was observed a few times. The V and J genes are TRBV7-8 and TRBJ2-7, with 7 bases aligning to TRBD2. The length of the CDR3 is 15 residues. From germline, CDR1 is SGHVS and CDR2 FQNEAQ. The junction had 9 bases not matched to a gene; V was cut back by 4 bases and J by 3 bases. This chain's CDR3 is CASSSGAGEVYEQYF. DNA for the CDR3: TGTGCCAGCAGCTCTGGGGCGGGAGAGGTCTACGAGCAGTACTTC.

This clonotype has just a few counts. The chain couples TRBV6-5 to TRBJ1-1; TRBD1 is a possible D gene (5 bases). The CDR3 is 13 amino acids. V lost 5 bases and J 4 bases, leaving 11 bases between the germline ends. Germline CDR1 reads MNHEY; CDR2 reads SVGAGI. CDR3 loop: CASSGAWFTEAFF. The CDR3 DNA reads TGTGCCAGCAGTGGGGCTTGGTTCACTGAAGCTTTCTTT.

The chain combines TRBV7-8 with TRBJ2-1; 8 bases align to TRBD2. Trimming removed 5 bases from V and 0 bases from J; junction bases left unmatched: 3. The CDR3 is 15 amino acids. Germline loops: CDR1 SGHVS, CDR2 FQNEAQ. The DNA of the CDR3 is TGTGCCAGCAGCCCCAGCGGGAGCTCCTACAATGAGCAGTTCTTC. Encoded protein: CASSPSGSSYNEQFF.

The chain recombines TRBV7-2 with TRBJ2-1; 12 nucleotides line up with TRBD2. The CDR3 is made up of 17 amino acids. Germline-derived CDR1 and CDR2 are SGHTA and FQGNSA. The J segment lost 1 base and the V segment lost 3 bases, leaving 4 bases of the junction unmatched. The CDR3 loop is CASSFGLAGLSYNEQFF. Here the CDR3 DNA reads TGTGCCAGCAGCTTCGGACTAGCGGGATTATCCTACAATGAGCAGTTCTTC.

The chain couples TRBV6-6 to TRBJ1-1, with TRBD1 matching over 7 bases. V dropped 5 bases and J dropped 4; count of bases not matched to a gene: 1. This CDR3 is 12 amino acids long. Per the germline V gene, CDR1 is MNHNY and CDR2 is SVGAGI (reference sequence). CDR3 bases: TGTGCCAGCAGTACAGGGGTCACTGAAGCTTTCTTT. Protein: CASSTGVTEAFF.

This clonotype was observed a handful of times. The chain recombines TRBV7-2 with TRBJ2-7; possibly TRBD1 or TRBD2 for D (5 bases each). There are 15 residues in the CDR3. V was trimmed by 3 bases and J by 3 bases, leaving 15 bases between them. Germline loops: CDR1 SGHTA, CDR2 FQGNSA. DNA for the CDR3: TGTGCCAGCAGCTTCTCCGGGGCAGCAAGCTACGAGCAGTACTTC. Encoded protein: CASSFSGAASYEQYF.

V usage is TRBV20-1 and J usage is TRBJ2-1, with 13 bases that match TRBD2. CDR3 length: 18 residues. From germline, CDR1 is DFQATT and CDR2 SNEGSKA (reference sequence). V lost 8 bases and J lost 8; bases outside the gene matches: 21. CDR3 loop: CSLPPGLAGYPDRHEQFF. As DNA, the CDR3 is TGCAGTCTCCCCCCGGGACTAGCGGGATACCCCGATCGGCATGAGCAGTTCTTC.

The V and J genes are TRBV19 and TRBJ2-2; possible D gene TRBD2, 5 bases. Trimming removed 8 bases at V and 5 bases at J, with 6 bases between. The germline gives CDR1 LNHDA, CDR2 SQIVND (reference sequence). The CDR3 has 11 residues. This CDR3 is CASERTGELFF. The DNA for the CDR3 is TGTGCCAGTGAGCGGACCGGGGAGCTGTTTTTT.

This chain uses TRBV7-8 with TRBJ2-7; D remains ambiguous. This CDR3 is 14 amino acids long. CDR1 and CDR2 from the germline V gene are SGHVS and FQNEAQ. Between the trimmed V and J ends, which lost 2 bases and 0 bases, there was a span of 8 bases. The CDR3 loop reads CASSLLQFSYEQYF. Written as DNA, the CDR3 is TGTGCCAGCAGCTTATTGCAGTTCTCCTACGAGCAGTACTTC.

The chain employs TRBV7-2 and TRBJ2-1; D gene uncertain. The CDR3 has 11 amino acids. CDR1 is SGHTA, CDR2 FQGNSA, per germline. V shed 3 bases and J shed 6 bases, with 3 bases lying between them. CDR3 sequence (DNA): TGTGCCAGCAGCTTTAGCAATGAGCAGTTCTTC. As protein: CASSFSNEQFF.

The chain carries TRBV5-6 and TRBJ2-2; D unclear. The CDR3 spans 14 residues. Trimming cost V 5 bases and J 4 bases, with 12 bases left between them. The germline V gene has CDR1 SGHDT and CDR2 YYEEEE. Here the CDR3 DNA reads TGTGCCAGCAGTCTGGCACTACCCACCGGGGAGCTGTTTTTT. The encoded protein is CASSLALPTGELFF.

This chain uses TRBV7-9 with TRBJ1-5; TRBD1 is a possible D gene (5 bases). V dropped 5 bases and J dropped 5 bases, with 10 bases sitting between them. Germline loops: CDR1 SEHNR, CDR2 FQNEAQ (reference sequence). The length of the CDR3 is 13 residues. CDR3 in DNA: TGTGCCAGCAGCCCCGACAGAGATCAGCCCCAGCATTTT. The encoded protein is CASSPDRDQPQHF.

This clonotype was counted many times. The CDR3 coding sequence is TGTGCCAGCAGCTTAGCGCGGGGTCGGCTTTCGAACACTGAAGCTTTCTTT. Protein sequence: CASSLARGRLSNTEAFF. The chain employs TRBV7-8 and TRBJ1-1; D unclear. The V gene's germline CDR1 is SGHVS and CDR2 FQNEAQ. The CDR3 has 17 amino acids. V was trimmed by 0 bases and J by 1 base, leaving 15 bases between them.

This clonotype was counted only a few times. The V call is TRBV20-1, the J call TRBJ2-3; 14 nucleotides line up with TRBD2. Germline V CDR1 and CDR2: DFQATT, SNEGSKA (reference sequence). With V trimmed by 6 bases and J by 3 bases, 20 bases remained unmatched. The CDR3 extends over 20 amino acids. CDR3 residues: CSARPLRGTSGSPPTDTQYF. CDR3 coding DNA: TGCAGTGCCAGACCCCTTAGGGGGACTAGCGGGAGTCCCCCGACAGATACGCAGTATTTT.

J is TRBJ2-3 and V is TRBV2; TRBD2 agrees at 11 bases. This CDR3 spans 17 amino acids. Germline V gives CDR1 SNHLY, CDR2 FYNNEI. V gave up 1 base and J gave up 1 base; unmatched junction bases: 4. This CDR3 reads CASSEELAGDRTDTQYF. The CDR3 DNA reads TGTGCCAGCAGTGAAGAACTAGCGGGAGACCGCACAGATACGCAGTATTTT. The full variable domain, its missing parts supplied by reference TRBV2 and TRBJ2-3, is EPEVTQTPSHQVTQMGQEVILRCVPISNHLYFYWYRQILGQKVEFLVSFYNNEISEKSEIFDDQFSVERPDGSNFTLKIRSTKLEDSAMYFCASSEELAGDRTDTQYFGPGTRLTVL.

This chain uses TRBV6-1 with TRBJ1-2; TRBD1 aligns across 11 bases. CDR1 and CDR2 from the germline V gene are MNHNS and SASEGT. Trimming at V came to 7 bases and at J to 10 bases, leaving 8 bases not matched to a gene. The CDR3 is 13 residues long. CDR3 in amino acids: CASIGTGGSTYTF. The CDR3 DNA reads TGTGCCAGCATCGGGACAGGGGGGTCGACCTACACCTTC.

Only a few counts were recorded for this clonotype. This chain links TRBV7-6 with TRBJ2-5; no definite D call. The V and J ends lost 1 base and 5 bases respectively, with 11 bases between them. Germline CDR1 is SGHVS and CDR2 is FNYEAQ. The CDR3 extends over 14 amino acids. CDR3 sequence (DNA): TGTGCCAGCAGCTTAGGGGGTTTCTGGGAGACCCAGTACTTC. Encoded protein: CASSLGGFWETQYF.

V is TRBV7-2 and J is TRBJ2-7; D unresolved. Germline V CDR1 and CDR2: SGHTA, FQGNSA. This CDR3 spans 13 amino acids. Trimming left V 3 bases short and J 2 bases short, with 8 bases between. CDR3 sequence (DNA): TGTGCCAGCAGCTTTAGGAGACCCTACGAGCAGTACTTC. Protein: CASSFRRPYEQYF.

V and J are TRBV12-3 or TRBV12-4 and TRBJ2-7; perhaps TRBD2 as D (5 bases). The CDR3 sequence is 13 residues long. V gave up 8 bases and J gave up 2 bases, with 13 bases separating them. The CDR3 region has the DNA TGTGCCAGCCAGGACTTTCCCCCCTACGAGCAGTACTTC. Residues: CASQDFPPYEQYF.